The present TCR beta chain was sequenced within a study of blood T cells in healthy people across ages (dated by TCRdb to the mid-2010s). For the wider study: In model experiments, template switching captured about one uniquely barcoded TCR beta cDNA molecule for every two T cells. The study measured age-related changes in TCR beta repertoire diversity using deep sequencing normalized with unique cDNA molecular identifiers. Four age groups were formed from the donors: young (average 16 years), middle-aged (around 41), aged (over 55) and long-lived (around 80). To avoid experimental bias, donors of different ages were distributed randomly across sequencing lanes. For two donors (one aged 18 to 30 and one aged 80 or older), the study analyzed two additional independent replicas of 1 million unique cDNA reads from the same blood draw.

Trimming removed 8 bases from V and 3 bases from J, leaving 13 bases between the germline ends. The germline V gene (reference sequence) supplies CDR1 DFQATT and CDR2 SNEGSKA. Reading from cysteine to phenylalanine, the CDR3 counts 13 amino acids. The CDR3 DNA has 39 bases and is translated from base 1. As to this clonotype: No antigen is known for it. Base quality data are lacking; no much larger clone is found one base away.

What the work shows at the level of the full study, not this receptor alone: Compared with the aged group, the long-lived group had more naive CD4+ T cells, fewer expanded clones and increased TCR diversity, suggesting age selection. Observed TCR beta diversity per million T cells fell roughly linearly with age, and a significant reduction was already apparent by age around 44. Observed TCR beta diversity correlated strongly with the percentage of naive T cells measured by flow cytometry. Because the CMV infection status of the donors was unknown, age-related changes in expanded clonotypes may potentially have been confounded. Since profiling was done on bulk unsorted PBMCs, naive and antigen-experienced compartments could not be conclusively compared. Total diversity estimates from one million sequenced T cells were considered lower bounds and underestimates.

Library method: 5' RACE. The data were produced on an Illumina HiSeq 2500. A second PCR of about 7 to 12 cycles was run with a J-beta primer mix and a sample-barcoded 5' primer. A unique molecular identifier was introduced onto each TCR beta cDNA molecule by a template-switch 5' adaptor carrying 12 random nucleotides. Each sample yielded at least 2.5 million CDR3-containing paired-end reads. First-strand cDNA was synthesized from all RNA with the Mint cDNA synthesis kit, primed by a TRBC-specific oligonucleotide. Following uracil-DNA glycosylase treatment, all cDNA underwent a first 18-cycle PCR with the universal primers M1SS and BC2_uni_R. In the authors' own workflow: Each sample was normalized by randomly selecting 1 million high-quality reads, each carrying a distinct molecular identifier. Instead of being binned into consensus sequences, reads with shared molecular identifiers were discarded. CDR3 identification, clonotype clustering and error correction used MiTCR with a Q25 quality threshold and the strictest error-elimination algorithm. Lower-bound total TCR beta diversity was estimated with a nonparametric unseen species model using Euler transformation. Clones were called with MiXCR by TCRdb after fastp trimmed the public reads at Q25, and only in-frame beta chains were retained. Entries that share a CDR3 protein sequence are merged under the most common genes and DNA. TCRdb, not the original authors, processed these V and J calls. This sample lists under 950,000 distinct CDR3 sequences; around a fifth were detected once. Around 22% of the sample is held by the ten biggest clonotypes.

The donors were roughly 40 Caucasian individuals from Russia, aged 6 to 90 years, who were systemically healthy. Each donor gave 8 to 10 milliliters of peripheral blood, drawn into EDTA-treated Vacutainer tubes. Ficoll-Paque density-gradient centrifugation was used to isolate PBMCs, with at least 6 million obtained per sample. Total RNA, at least 5.5 micrograms per sample, was extracted from PBMCs with Trizol reagent. For every donor, flow cytometry on a PBMC aliquot measured the percentage of naive CD45RAhigh/CD27high T cells. The chain links TRBV20-1 with TRBJ1-4; possibly the D gene is TRBD1, per 6 matching bases. Sample: blood. The receptor's source is a man in his 70s in good health. The base sequence is TGCAGTACTGGGGGGGCAGCTAATGAAAAACTGTTTTTT. Its coded protein is CSTGGAANEKLFF.